The rows below give T cell receptor beta chains drawn from one sample of a study of tumor and adjacent non-tumor tissue in lung cancer. TCRdb re-analysed the multiplex PCR reads in MiXCR, keeping a single row per CDR3 protein. This sample yields roughly 70,000 distinct CDR3 sequences, of which about three quarters are seen a single time; about 30% belongs to the top ten. Sequenced input: lung tumor tissue. These receptors came from a man between 60 and 75 years old with non-small cell lung cancer. CDR3s include the opening cysteine and the closing phenylalanine or tryptophan. The D gene is left open where the match is weak. Some rows have no size entry. The others give once, few or many, or a class for an expanded clone.

J gene: TRBJ2-7
V gene: TRBV20-1
D gene: TRBD1
clone size: -
CDR3 DNA: TGCAGTGCTTCCACAGGGGGCAGCGAGCACCACTTC
CDR3 protein: CSASTGGSEHHF

J gene: TRBJ2-7
V gene: TRBV5-1
D gene: TRBD2
clone size: -
CDR3 DNA: TGCGCCAGCAGCAGAGGGACTAACGGGAGGACGTACGAGCATTACTTC
CDR3 protein: CASSRGTNGRTYEHYF

J gene: TRBJ2-7
V gene: TRBV6-6
D gene: TRBD1
clone size: -
CDR3 DNA: TGTGCCAGCAGTATGGGAGAGGGGGCATACGAGCAGTACTTC
CDR3 protein: CASSMGEGAYEQYF

J gene: TRBJ2-6
V gene: TRBV10-3
D gene: TRBD2
clone size: -
CDR3 DNA: TGTGCCATCAGTGTACATGAGACTAGCGGGAGGGACTCTGGTGTCAACGTCCTGACTTTC
CDR3 protein: CAISVHETSGRDSGVNVLTF

J gene: TRBJ2-7
V gene: TRBV7-9
D gene: TRBD1
clone size: -
CDR3 DNA: TGTACCAACAGCTCGGGACAGGACAACGAGCAGTACTTC
CDR3 protein: CTNSSGQDNEQYF

J gene: TRBJ1-3
V gene: TRBV10-3
D gene: -
clone size: many
CDR3 DNA: TGTGCCATCAGGAGAAAAGGAGGGGACTCTGGAAACACCATATATTTT
CDR3 protein: CAIRRKGGDSGNTIYF

J gene: TRBJ2-1
V gene: TRBV19
D gene: -
clone size: once
CDR3 DNA: TGTGTTTCTACTACCCTCCTGGGTGAGCAGTTCTTC
CDR3 protein: CVSTTLLGEQFF

J gene: TRBJ2-1
V gene: TRBV29-1
D gene: -
clone size: -
CDR3 DNA: TGTAGCCCCCGAAGGCATGGTTCTTACAATGAGCAGTTCTTC
CDR3 protein: CSPRRHGSYNEQFF

J gene: TRBJ1-1
V gene: TRBV6-1
D gene: -
clone size: -
CDR3 DNA: TGTGCGAGCAGTGAAGCGTCAACATGGGGCTCGGGCACTGAAGCTTTCTTT
CDR3 protein: CASSEASTWGSGTEAFF

J gene: TRBJ2-1
V gene: TRBV29-1
D gene: -
clone size: -
CDR3 DNA: TGCACAGTTGAAGACACCCTAGGGAATGAGCAGTTCTTC
CDR3 protein: CTVEDTLGNEQFF

J gene: TRBJ1-1
V gene: TRBV20-1
D gene: -
clone size: -
CDR3 DNA: TGCAGTGTTGCGGGGAACACTGGAGCTTTATTT
CDR3 protein: CSVAGNTGALF

J gene: TRBJ2-5
V gene: TRBV14
D gene: TRBD2
clone size: -
CDR3 DNA: TGTGTCAGCGGCCGCTGGACTAGCGGGAGGCTAGAGACCCAGTACTTC
CDR3 protein: CVSGRWTSGRLETQYF

J gene: TRBJ2-7
V gene: TRBV6-1
D gene: -
clone size: -
CDR3 DNA: TGTGCCAGCAGCGGGGACAACTACAAGCAGTACTTC
CDR3 protein: CASSGDNYKQYF

J gene: TRBJ2-5
V gene: TRBV20-1
D gene: -
clone size: -
CDR3 DNA: TGCAGTGTTAGCGCTCAAGAGACGCAGTACTTC
CDR3 protein: CSVSAQETQYF